Below, one TCR beta chain is given with its context. What it binds is not known. Trimming took 2 bases from V and 8 from J, leaving 21 bases between them. Germline V lookup: CDR1 SEHNR, CDR2 FQNEAQ (reference sequence). The CDR3 consists of 17 residues. This entry belongs to a study of cytomegalovirus exposure and HLA in healthy donors. Study summary: Approximately 85 million unique TCRs from HLA-typed donors were held in an early data release. Of roughly 400 genotyped donors, 75% to 90% grouped in the Caucasian-associated ancestry cluster. General study results and limits: A link between a missense DCLRE1C variant and TCR beta V- and J-gene trimming emerged from a later analysis.

PCR primers comprised 60 Vbeta and 13 Jbeta primers. Original handling: A follow-up analysis tallied 60 million to 85 million unique TCR beta chains, roughly 11 million shared. Assay used: immunoSEQ multiplex PCR; TCRdb lists only in-frame clones, some missing. V, J and clone size were drawn from that table, and D and trimming were deduced from the DNA. The table lists roughly 130,000 clones, about 85% of them singletons. This TCR came from a boy younger than 18 in good health and CMV-seronegative. This chain uses TRBV7-9 with TRBJ1-4; D unresolved. The source material was PBMCs. The CDR3 protein is CASSLTQARIRGEKLFF. The DNA for the CDR3 is TGTGCCAGCAGCTTAACGCAGGCCAGAATCCGCGGGGAAAAACTGTTTTTT. Supplemented by reference TRBV7-9 and TRBJ1-4, the full variable domain reads DTGVSQNPRHKITKRGQNVTFRCDPISEHNRLYWYRQTLGQGPEFLTYFQNEAQLEKSRLLSDRFSAERPKGSFSTLEIQRTEQGDSAMYLCASSLTQARIRGEKLFFGSGTQLSVL.